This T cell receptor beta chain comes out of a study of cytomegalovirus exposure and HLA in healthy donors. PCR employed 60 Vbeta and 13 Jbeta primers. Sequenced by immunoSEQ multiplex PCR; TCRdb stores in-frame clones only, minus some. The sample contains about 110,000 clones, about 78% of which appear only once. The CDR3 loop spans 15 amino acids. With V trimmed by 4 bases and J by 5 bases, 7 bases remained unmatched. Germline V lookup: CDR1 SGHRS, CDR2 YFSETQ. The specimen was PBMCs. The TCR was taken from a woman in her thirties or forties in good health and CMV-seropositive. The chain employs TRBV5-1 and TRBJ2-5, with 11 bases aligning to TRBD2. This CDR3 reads CASSPIAGGPETQYF. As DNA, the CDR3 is TGCGCCAGCAGCCCGATAGCGGGGGGGCCGGAGACCCAGTACTTC.